A single sample gave rise to the 14 T cell receptor beta chains below, sequenced in a study of neoadjuvant anti-PD-1 for oral cavity cancer. This sample's time point: after neoadjuvant nivolumab, at surgical resection. Assay: immunoSEQ multiplex PCR; the TCRdb copy retains only in-frame clones and omits some. This table has 8,000 or so clones, about three fifths appearing once. Here the sequenced sample was PBMCs, taken after nivolumab (anti-PD-1) treatment. The source is a person aged 35 to 85 with oral cavity squamous cell carcinoma.

The chain uses TRBV4-2 and TRBJ1-2; a possible D gene is TRBD1 (6 bases). V was cut by 1 base and J by 4 bases, with 10 bases left in between. CDR3 length equals 14 residues. From germline, CDR1 is LGHNA and CDR2 YNFKEQ. CDR3 bases: TGTGCCAGCAGCCAAGCCGGGACACTCTATGGCTACACCTTC. Translating it yields CASSQAGTLYGYTF.

This chain uses TRBV13 with TRBJ2-7; tentative D call: TRBD1 (6 bases). Germline-derived CDR1 and CDR2 are PRHDT and FYEKMQ (reference sequence). Trimming removed 4 bases from V and 5 bases from J, with 15 bases in between. This CDR3 is built from 14 residues. Here the CDR3 reads CASSSRQEFHEQYF. CDR3 in DNA: TGTGCCAGCAGCTCGCGACAGGAGTTCCACGAGCAGTACTTC.

V and J are TRBV2 and TRBJ2-1; D possibly corresponds to TRBD1 (6 bases). Germline CDR1 reads SNHLY; CDR2 reads FYNNEI. Between the trimmed V and J ends, which lost 6 bases and 4 bases, there was a span of 25 bases. The CDR3 is made up of 18 amino acids. The CDR3 protein is CASRAQTSRDTQYNEQFF. CDR3 DNA sequence: TGTGCCAGCAGAGCCCAAACCTCCCGGGACACGCAGTACAATGAGCAGTTCTTC.

The chain has TRBV19 and TRBJ1-2, with D possibly TRBD1 on 6 matching bases. Trimming took 11 bases from V and 3 from J, leaving 22 bases between them. Germline lookup yields CDR1 LNHDA and CDR2 SQIVND (reference sequence). The CDR3 spans 15 residues. The CDR3 here is CAGIKSQGLHYGYTF. The CDR3 nucleotides are TGTGCCGGGATTAAAAGCCAGGGGCTCCACTATGGCTACACCTTC.

This clone was seen once. This chain uses TRBV7-7 with TRBJ2-1, with D unclear. Germline V CDR1 and CDR2: SSHAT, FNYEAQ (reference sequence). The V end lost 5 bases, the J end lost 6 bases, and 11 bases lay between the germline ends. This CDR3 has 13 amino acids. The CDR3 sequence is CASSQFEPNEQFF. The CDR3 DNA sequence: TGTGCCAGCAGCCAGTTTGAGCCCAATGAGCAGTTCTTC.

The chain carries TRBV19 and TRBJ1-1; a possible D gene is TRBD1 (6 bases). The CDR3 is made up of 12 amino acids. V was clipped by 4 bases and J by 11 bases, with 14 bases between them. Germline CDR1 LNHDA, CDR2 SQIVND (reference sequence). The CDR3 is CASSTYRAVAFF. The CDR3 DNA reads as TGTGCCAGTAGTACTTACAGGGCTGTGGCTTTCTTT.

This clone has only one observation. The rearrangement links TRBV9 to TRBJ2-7; 7 nucleotides line up with TRBD1. From germline, CDR1 is SGDLS and CDR2 YYNGEE. The CDR3 sequence is 14 residues long. V lost 4 bases, J lost 2 bases, and 6 bases stayed unmatched. The CDR3 spells CASSMTGSTYEQYF. DNA of the CDR3: TGTGCCAGCAGCATGACAGGGAGCACCTACGAGCAGTACTTC.

This chain connects TRBV29-1 to TRBJ1-1, with TRBD1 matching 7 bases. With V trimmed by 6 bases and J by 1 base, 5 bases remained unmatched. The CDR3 runs 13 residues. Germline V lookup: CDR1 SQVTM, CDR2 ANQGSEA. This CDR3 reads CSVGDSWNTEAFF. In nucleotides, the CDR3 is TGCAGCGTGGGGGACAGCTGGAACACTGAAGCTTTCTTT.

This clone is judged medium-sized. This chain uses TRBV4-3 with TRBJ2-7, with a weak D call TRBD1 (6 bases). The V end was cut by 2 bases, the J end by 0 bases, with 11 bases between. Germline CDR1 and CDR2: LGHNA and YSLEER. The CDR3 runs to 15 residues. The CDR3 DNA is TGCGCCAGCAGCCAAACCACAGGGAGCTCCTACGAGCAGTACTTC. Its translation is CASSQTTGSSYEQYF.

V gene TRBV6-1 combines with J gene TRBJ1-2; D is uncertain. V lost 6 bases and J 8 bases, leaving 10 bases between the germline ends. The CDR3 sequence is 11 residues long. CDR1 and CDR2 from the germline V gene are MNHNS and SASEGT. The CDR3 loop reads CASRGPSGYTF. The DNA for the CDR3 is TGTGCCAGCAGAGGGCCTAGCGGCTACACCTTC.

CDR3 sequence (DNA): TGTGCCAGCAGAGGTCAGGCGGGCCCCTACGAGCAGTACTTC. Translation: CASRGQAGPYEQYF. This chain uses TRBV2 with TRBJ2-7, with D maybe TRBD2 (5 bases). V was shortened by 6 bases and J by 2 bases, with 14 bases between the two germline ends. The CDR3 runs to 14 residues. Germline-derived CDR1 and CDR2 are SNHLY and FYNNEI.

A few counts support this clone. V is TRBV11-2 and J is TRBJ1-6; 7 bases map to TRBD1. The CDR3 consists of 15 residues. Germline values: CDR1 SGHAT, CDR2 FQNNGV. The trim removed 2 bases at V and 7 bases at J, leaving 5 bases unmatched. The CDR3 here is CASSLSNRGNSPLHF. The CDR3 coding sequence is TGTGCCAGCAGCTTATCGAACAGGGGCAATTCACCCCTCCACTTT.

This chain links TRBV9 with TRBJ2-2; 8 bases fit TRBD1. With V trimmed by 4 bases and J by 5 bases, 10 bases remained unmatched. The CDR3 runs to 16 residues. Per germline, CDR1 SGDLS and CDR2 YYNGEE. Here the CDR3 reads CASSSTPGQETGELFF. The CDR3 DNA sequence: TGTGCCAGCAGCTCCACGCCGGGACAGGAAACCGGGGAGCTGTTTTTT.

This chain links TRBV6-5 with TRBJ1-1; tentative D call: TRBD1 (6 bases). The germline gives CDR1 MNHEY, CDR2 SVGAGI. The V gene lost 1 base and the J gene lost 4 bases, with 16 bases spanning the gap. The CDR3 is 16 residues long. The CDR3 loop reads CASSYWGPLRSTEAFF. The CDR3, as DNA: TGTGCCAGCAGTTACTGGGGGCCCTTGAGGAGCACTGAAGCTTTCTTT.